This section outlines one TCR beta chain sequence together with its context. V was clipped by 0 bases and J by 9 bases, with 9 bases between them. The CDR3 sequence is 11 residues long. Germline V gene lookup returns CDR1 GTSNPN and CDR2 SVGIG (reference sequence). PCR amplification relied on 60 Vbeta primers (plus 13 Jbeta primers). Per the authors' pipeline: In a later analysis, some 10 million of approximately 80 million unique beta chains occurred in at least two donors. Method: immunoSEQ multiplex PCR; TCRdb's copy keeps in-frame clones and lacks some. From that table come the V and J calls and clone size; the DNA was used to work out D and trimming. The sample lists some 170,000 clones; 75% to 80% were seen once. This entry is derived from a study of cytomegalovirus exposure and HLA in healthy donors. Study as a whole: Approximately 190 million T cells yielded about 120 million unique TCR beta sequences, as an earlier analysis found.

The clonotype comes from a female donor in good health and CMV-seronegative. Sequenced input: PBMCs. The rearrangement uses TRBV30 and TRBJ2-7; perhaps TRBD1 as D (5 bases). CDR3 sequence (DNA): TGTGCCTGGAGTGTGGGGCAGGGGCAGTACTTC. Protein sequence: CAWSVGQGQYF.